The 7 T cell receptor beta chains reported below all come from one sample, sequenced in a study of shared clonotypes between healthy human individuals. This table comes from immunoSEQ multiplex PCR, and its TCRdb copy is limited to in-frame clones, with some not included. The sample records just over 2,000,000 clones, roughly 94% being singletons. Sequenced input: naive CD4+ T cells sorted from blood. Subset of the sample: CD45RA+ positively selected. These receptors were obtained from a man aged 18-30 years in good health.

The CDR3 DNA follows: TGTGCCAGCAGTGTCGGGTCTTCGGAGCCCCAGCATTTT. Translating it yields CASSVGSSEPQHF. J is TRBJ1-5 and V is TRBV6-5, with D unclear. The CDR3 has 13 amino acids. Germline V gene lookup returns CDR1 MNHEY and CDR2 SVGAGI. V lost 5 bases, J lost 8 bases, and 13 bases lay in between.

As concerns this clone: The same CDR3 also results from other DNA sequences found in this sample. The rearrangement uses TRBV5-1 and TRBJ2-7; 10 bases are shared with TRBD1. V lost 4 bases to trimming and J lost 2 bases; unmatched junction nucleotides: 0. CDR3 length: 13 residues. The germline V gene encodes CDR1 SGHRS and CDR2 YFSETQ. Here the CDR3 reads CASSGTGAYEQYF. The CDR3 bases are TGCGCCAGCAGCGGGACAGGGGCCTACGAGCAGTACTTC.

The chain combines TRBV7-9 with TRBJ2-1, with D hard to call. The germline CDR1 and CDR2 sequences are SEHNR and FQNEAQ (reference sequence). V was cut by 1 base and J by 4 bases, with 8 bases left in between. The CDR3 contains 14 residues. This CDR3 is CASSLGAAYNEQFF. The CDR3 bases are TGTGCCAGCAGCTTAGGGGCGGCTTACAATGAGCAGTTCTTC.

In the case of this clone: The identical CDR3 is also encoded by other nucleotide sequences in the sample. The gene calls are TRBV6-5 and TRBJ2-7; D possibly corresponds to TRBD1 (6 bases). Germline values: CDR1 MNHEY, CDR2 SVGAGI. Deletions cut 0 bases from V and 1 base from J, with 7 bases between. The CDR3 is 14 amino acids. CDR3 residues: CASSYSRGSYEQYF. CDR3 DNA: TGTGCCAGCAGTTACTCGAGGGGGTCCTACGAGCAGTACTTC.

This clone was observed once. The V call is TRBV4-1, the J call TRBJ2-2, with D possibly being TRBD1 (6 bases). Trimming pared 4 bases from V and 4 bases from J, leaving 10 bases between. Germline-derived CDR1 and CDR2 are MGHRA and YSYEKL. The CDR3 is made up of 14 amino acids. In nucleotides, the CDR3 is TGCGCCAGCAGCCCGGACAGATCCACCGGGGAGCTGTTTTTT. Its translation: CASSPDRSTGELFF.

The V call is TRBV2, the J call TRBJ2-3; the match to TRBD2 covers 11 bases. V dropped 6 bases and J dropped 4; count of bases not matched to a gene: 9. The CDR3 is 16 residues long. Germline assignment: CDR1 SNHLY and CDR2 FYNNEI. The CDR3 DNA reads as TGTGCCAGCAGGGCCAGAACTAGCGGGGGCGCAGATACGCAGTATTTT. Its translation is CASRARTSGGADTQYF.

This clone appeared once. The chain couples TRBV6-5 to TRBJ1-6, with unresolved D. Per the germline V gene, CDR1 is MNHEY and CDR2 is SVGAGI. The CDR3 totals 12 residues. V was pared by 9 bases and J by 2 bases, with 5 bases between. The CDR3 DNA is TGTGCCAGTACCACCTATAATTCACCCCTCCACTTT. Translated, it gives CASTTYNSPLHF.